This T cell receptor (beta chain) was recorded in a study of glioma-infiltrating T cells. General study results and limits: Tissue-blood divergence was below expectation in non-neoplastic patients, above in gliomas. Only very few CDR3 sequences appeared in both tissue and blood.

This clonotype was observed many times. The antigen is not known. The iRepertoire nested amplicon-rescue multiplex PCR amplified TCR alpha and beta CDR3s from RNA. One-step reverse transcription and amplification started from approximately 100-400 ng of tissue mRNA or PBMC total RNA. TCRdb re-called the multiplex PCR reads with MiXCR, one entry per CDR3 protein. The table lists approximately 100,000 distinct CDR3 sequences, less than 30% of them singletons, with 35% in the top ten. CDR1 and CDR2 (germline): SQVTM, ANQGSEA. The V gene end was trimmed by 6 bases and the J gene end by 9 bases; junction bases not matched to a gene: 4. The CDR3 covers 13 residues.

The chain couples TRBV29-1 to TRBJ2-1, with 14 bases matching TRBD2. The sample comprised glioma tissue, nonneoplastic brain tissue, or PBMCs (not recorded which). The sequence was collected from a human donor with low-grade glioma or glioblastoma, undergoing nonglioma brain surgery, or in good health (not recorded which). The CDR3 coding sequence is TGCAGCGTCGGGACTAGCGGGAGACGTGAGCAGTTCTTC. Its translation: CSVGTSGRREQFF.